This T cell receptor (beta chain) was obtained from a study of cytomegalovirus exposure and HLA in healthy donors. Study-level points and caveats: Presence/absence analyses supposed approximately even sequencing depth among donors. Usually a TCR sequence was rare, but some public TCRs were found in many donors.

On this clone itself: Its antigen is not identified.

Primers: 60 Vbeta forward and 13 Jbeta reverse. Sequencing was performed with immunoSEQ multiplex PCR; in TCRdb, only in-frame clones are kept and a portion is missing. The table records roughly 130,000 clones, roughly 75% of them present only once. The specimen sequenced was PBMCs. This TCR was sampled from a man in his thirties or forties in good health and CMV-seronegative.

The CDR3 DNA follows: TGCGCCAGCAGCTTGGGATGGGGGCTCACTGAAGCTTTCTTT. This codes for CASSLGWGLTEAFF. The chain links TRBV5-1 to TRBJ1-1; possibly TRBD1 for D (6 bases). There are 14 residues in the CDR3. Germline loops: CDR1 SGHRS, CDR2 YFSETQ. The ends were cut back, 0 bases at V and 4 bases at J, with 10 bases in the middle. The full variable domain, completed using reference TRBV5-1 and TRBJ1-1, is KAGVTQTPRYLIKTRGQQVTLSCSPISGHRSVSWYQQTPGQGLQFLFEYFSETQRNKGNFPGRFSGRQFSNSRSEMNVSTLELGDSALYLCASSLGWGLTEAFFGQGTRLTVV.